This T cell receptor (beta chain) was identified in a study of T cell responses to AZD1222 COVID-19 vaccine. Study observations and caveats: There were repertoire samples only from the period after the peak T cell response.

As regards this clone: The target antigen is unknown. A junction end diverges from the germline sequence, so it may reflect a read error.

The data were produced by immunoSEQ multiplex PCR, yet TCRdb's version contains in-frame clones alone and is incomplete. The sample contains 90,000 to 150,000 clones, approximately 90% of which appear only once. Germline V gene lookup returns CDR1 SSHAT and CDR2 FNYEAQ (reference sequence). This CDR3 has 15 amino acids. The V and J genes are TRBV7-7 and TRBJ2-2; 7 nucleotides line up with TRBD1. The material was peripheral blood, obtained on day 0 of AZD1222 vaccination. This clonotype was obtained from an adult in good health. CDR3 residues: CASSPGTANTGELFF. The CDR3 coding sequence is TGTGCTAGCAGTCCCGGGACAGCGAACACCGGGGAGCTGTTTTTT.